What follows are 29 T cell receptor beta chains derived from one specimen sequenced in a study of T cell responses to AZD1222 COVID-19 vaccine. The data were produced by immunoSEQ multiplex PCR, yet TCRdb's version contains in-frame clones alone and is incomplete. Among about 130,000 clones listed, roughly 92% were seen once. Sequences were derived from peripheral blood, sampled 28 days after the second AZD1222 dose. The receptors shown here come from an adult who received the AZD1222 COVID-19 vaccine.

The chain employs TRBV15 and TRBJ1-5; TRBD1 is a possible D gene (5 bases). CDR3 length equals 15 residues. Germline CDR1 reads LNHNV; CDR2 reads YYDKDF (reference sequence). Trimming shortened V by 3 bases and J by 7 bases, and 16 bases separated the two germline ends. DNA of the CDR3: TGTGCCACCAGCAGTGGGAGGGAGGGGTGGCAGCCCCAGCATTTT. This gives the protein CATSSGREGWQPQHF.

The chain links TRBV3-1 (or the pseudogene TRBV3-2) to TRBJ1-2; possible D gene TRBD1, 6 bases. CDR3 size: 13 residues. The V end was cut by 4 bases, the J end by 4 bases, with 10 bases between. Per the germline V gene, CDR1 is LGHDT and CDR2 is YNNKEL (reference sequence). CDR3 coding DNA: TGTGCCAGCAGCCTAGGACAGACCTATGGCTACACCTTC. As protein: CASSLGQTYGYTF.

This chain links TRBV28 with TRBJ1-5; maybe TRBD1 (6 bases). Germline V CDR1 and CDR2: MDHEN, SYDVKM. V dropped 3 bases and J dropped 7 bases, with 10 bases sitting between them. The length of the CDR3 is 13 residues. This CDR3 reads CASSLWGAQPQHF. The CDR3 bases are TGTGCCAGCAGTTTGTGGGGGGCCCAGCCCCAGCATTTT.

J is TRBJ1-1 and V is TRBV11-3; TRBD1 might be the D (5 bases). There are 14 residues in the CDR3. Trimming took 4 bases from V and 0 from J, leaving 9 bases between them. In germline, CDR1 is SGHNT, CDR2 YENEEA. CDR3 sequence (DNA): TGTGCCAGCAGCTCGGGACGGCTGAACACTGAAGCTTTCTTT. Its translation is CASSSGRLNTEAFF.

V usage is TRBV5-6 and J usage is TRBJ1-1; no definite D call. Trimming stripped 0 bases from V and 0 bases from J, with 18 bases between. This CDR3 is built from 18 residues. Looked up from germline, CDR1 is SGHDT and CDR2 is YYEEEE. CDR3 loop: CASSLVAGSTSVNTEAFF. The CDR3, as DNA: TGTGCCAGCAGCTTGGTGGCGGGGTCGACCTCCGTGAACACTGAAGCTTTCTTT. Together with reference TRBV5-6 and TRBJ1-1, the CDR3 gives the full variable domain: DAGVTQSPTHLIKTRGQQVTLRCSPKSGHDTVSWYQQALGQGPQFIFQYYEEEERQRGNFPDRFSGHQFPNYSSELNVNALLLGDSALYLCASSLVAGSTSVNTEAFFGQGTRLTVV.

V and J are TRBV21-1 and TRBJ1-3; TRBD1, as called in the table, went unchecked against the DNA. TRBV21-1 is a pseudogene. This CDR3 region has 15 residues. The CDR3 DNA follows: TGTGCCAGCCCCCGACAGGGGCAAACGGGAAACACCATATATTTT. It codes for CASPRQGQTGNTIYF.

The chain carries TRBV30 and TRBJ2-7, with D possibly matching TRBD2 (6 bases). Germline V gives CDR1 GTSNPN, CDR2 SVGIG (reference sequence). The length of the CDR3 is 13 residues. V was clipped by 5 bases and J by 7 bases, with 18 bases between them. CDR3: CAWGDSPVREQYF. Here the CDR3 DNA reads TGTGCCTGGGGGGACTCCCCAGTGAGGGAGCAGTACTTC.

This clone was detected once. This chain connects TRBV3-1 (or the pseudogene TRBV3-2) to TRBJ2-7; weak D call: TRBD2 (6 bases). CDR3 length: 13 residues. The germline V gene encodes CDR1 LGHDT and CDR2 YNNKEL (reference sequence). Trimming stripped 0 bases from V and 8 bases from J, with 11 bases between. CDR3 coding DNA: TGTGCCAGCAGCCAAGATGTCCGGGAGAAGCAGTACTTC. Residues: CASSQDVREKQYF.

This clone occurred once. The chain links TRBV6-2 or TRBV6-3 to TRBJ2-1, with 7 positions matching TRBD2. Per the germline V gene, CDR1 is MNHEY and CDR2 is SVGEGT. This CDR3 contains 15 residues. V lost 4 bases to trimming and J lost 0 bases; unmatched junction nucleotides: 3. Written as DNA, the CDR3 is TGTGCCAGCAGTTCTGGCGGGAGCTCCTACAATGAGCAGTTCTTC. Translated, it gives CASSSGGSSYNEQFF.

In its sample, this clone was seen once. J is TRBJ1-5 and V is TRBV29-1; D perhaps matches TRBD1 (5 bases). Germline assignment: CDR1 SQVTM and CDR2 ANQGSEA. The length of the CDR3 is 12 residues. V was cut by 3 bases and J by 5 bases, with 8 bases left in between. The CDR3 is CSVEIGDQPQHF. The CDR3, as DNA: TGCAGCGTTGAGATAGGGGATCAGCCCCAGCATTTT.

This clone was seen just once. V gene TRBV9 combines with J gene TRBJ2-7, with 10 positions matching TRBD2. With 0 bases clipped from V and 3 bases from J, the junction kept 3 bases outside the gene matches. The CDR3 contains 15 residues. Per the germline V gene, CDR1 is SGDLS and CDR2 is YYNGEE. This chain's CDR3 is CASSVEPSGSYEQYF. As DNA, the CDR3 is TGTGCCAGCAGCGTAGAACCTAGCGGGAGCTACGAGCAGTACTTC. Full variable domain (missing parts from reference TRBV9 and TRBJ2-7): DSGVTQTPKHLITATGQRVTLRCSPRSGDLSVYWYQQSLDQGLQFLIQYYNGEERAKGNILERFSAQQFPDLHSELNLSSLELGDSALYFCASSVEPSGSYEQYFGPGTRLTVT.

The chain combines TRBV7-8 with TRBJ1-5, with D perhaps TRBD1 (5 bases). Trimming pared 4 bases from V and 2 bases from J, leaving 15 bases between. The germline V gene has CDR1 SGHVS and CDR2 FQNEAQ. The CDR3 covers 16 residues. The CDR3 reads CASSSLGTARNQPQHF. In DNA, the CDR3 is TGTGCCAGCAGCTCCCTTGGGACGGCGCGCAATCAGCCCCAGCATTTT. The full variable domain, its missing parts supplied by reference TRBV7-8 and TRBJ1-5, is GAGVSQSPRYKVAKRGQDVALRCDPISGHVSLFWYQQALGQGPEFLTYFQNEAQLDKSGLPSDRFFAERPEGSVSTLKIQRTQQEDSAVYLCASSSLGTARNQPQHFGDGTRLSIL.

The chain has TRBV19 and TRBJ2-2, with D unresolved. This CDR3 spans 13 amino acids. CDR1 LNHDA and CDR2 SQIVND come from the germline V gene (reference sequence). Trimming cost V 3 bases and J 5 bases, with 7 bases left between them. Here the CDR3 reads CASSMVGTGELFF. Here the CDR3 DNA reads TGTGCCAGTAGTATGGTGGGGACCGGGGAGCTGTTTTTT.

The DNA of the CDR3 is TGTGCCAGCAGCCAAGACTTGGGGACTAGCGGGATGACAGATACGCAGTATTTT. As protein: CASSQDLGTSGMTDTQYF. The gene calls are TRBV4-2 and TRBJ2-3; TRBD2 matches at 13 bases. CDR3 length equals 18 residues. V trimming: 0 bases; J trimming: 3 bases; junction bases outside the gene matches: 6. CDR1 is LGHNA, CDR2 YNFKEQ, per germline.

The chain uses TRBV6-6 and TRBJ2-7; no clear D gene. Per the germline V gene, CDR1 is MNHNY and CDR2 is SVGAGI (reference sequence). Trimming shortened V by 3 bases and J by 0 bases, and 12 bases separated the two germline ends. This CDR3 contains 15 residues. The CDR3 here is CASSYPPVISYEQYF. The CDR3 DNA reads as TGTGCCAGCAGTTATCCCCCTGTTATCTCCTACGAGCAGTACTTC.

V is TRBV18 and J is TRBJ2-6; the match to TRBD1 covers 7 bases. Unmatched junction bases numbered 2, after V lost 0 bases and J lost 0 bases. The CDR3 contains 17 residues. Germline V gene data show CDR1 as KGHSH and CDR2 as LQKENI. CDR3 residues: CASSPPGQSSGANVLTF. DNA of the CDR3: TGTGCCAGCTCACCACCGGGACAGTCCTCTGGGGCCAACGTCCTGACTTTC.

The chain is built from TRBV29-1 and TRBJ2-3, with D unclear. The CDR3 extends over 14 amino acids. Germline-derived CDR1 and CDR2 are SQVTM and ANQGSEA. Trimming took off 1 base at V and 4 bases at J, with 12 bases between the two ends. For the CDR3, the DNA is TGCAGCGTTGAAGCCATCCCCGGCGCAGATACGCAGTATTTT. Protein: CSVEAIPGADTQYF.

This chain joins TRBV14 and TRBJ2-1; weak D call: TRBD2 (5 bases). Trimming shortened V by 0 bases and J by 9 bases, and 18 bases separated the two germline ends. The CDR3 is made up of 16 amino acids. Germline lookup yields CDR1 SGHDN and CDR2 FVKESK. CDR3 sequence: CASSQDFGESLAEQFF. DNA for the CDR3: TGTGCCAGCAGCCAAGATTTCGGGGAGAGCTTGGCTGAGCAGTTCTTC.

CDR3 DNA sequence: TGTGCCAGTACCATCCACAGGGGAAACTATGGCTACACCTTC. The encoded protein is CASTIHRGNYGYTF. The chain is built from TRBV19 and TRBJ1-2, with TRBD1 matching over 7 bases. The CDR3 has 14 residues. From germline, CDR1 is LNHDA and CDR2 SQIVND (reference sequence). The ends lost 7 bases at V and 2 bases at J; junction bases unmatched: 7.

The chain has TRBV2 and TRBJ2-4, with 13 nucleotides matching TRBD2. The CDR3 loop spans 19 amino acids. Germline V gene lookup returns CDR1 SNHLY and CDR2 FYNNEI. The J segment lost 9 bases and the V segment lost 5 bases, leaving 19 bases of the junction unmatched. The CDR3 region is CASSSQLLAGGLGASIQYF. In DNA, the CDR3 is TGTGCCAGCAGTTCCCAACTACTAGCGGGAGGGCTCGGGGCGAGCATTCAGTACTTC.

V gene TRBV6-2 or TRBV6-3 combines with J gene TRBJ1-6; 7 bases are shared with TRBD1. CDR3 length: 14 amino acids. Germline CDR1 MNHEY, CDR2 SVGEGT. Trimming took 6 bases from V and 7 from J; bases not matched to a gene: 6. The CDR3 nucleotides read TGTGCCAGCAGCCGCGGACAGGTGAATTCACCCCTCCACTTT. It is translated as CASSRGQVNSPLHF.

The genes are TRBV21-1 and TRBJ2-3; TRBD1, the table's D call, lacks a check against the DNA. TRBV21-1 is flagged as a pseudogene. The CDR3 loop spans 13 amino acids. The CDR3 DNA reads as TGTGCCAGCAGGCCAGGATGCACAGATACGCAGTATTTT. It yields the protein CASRPGCTDTQYF.

The chain uses TRBV10-3 and TRBJ1-3; 7 positions match TRBD1. From germline, CDR1 is ENHRY and CDR2 SYGVKD. V shed 7 bases, J shed 6 bases, and the junction held 3 bases outside the gene matches. The CDR3 has 12 residues. The CDR3 protein is CAINRGSNTIYF. The CDR3 DNA sequence: TGTGCCATCAACAGGGGCTCAAACACCATATATTTT.

This chain joins TRBV7-2 and TRBJ2-7; TRBD1 or TRBD2 may be the D gene (5 bases each). The germline gives CDR1 SGHTA, CDR2 FQGNSA. The germline V and J ends were trimmed by 1 base and 4 bases, with 11 bases remaining between them. CDR3 length: 14 residues. CDR3 in DNA: TGTGCCAGCAGCTTAGGGGACGGGAATTACGAGCAGTACTTC. Its translation is CASSLGDGNYEQYF.

This clone appeared a single time. Other DNA sequences in this specimen translate into the identical CDR3. The CDR3 sequence: CSVAGVNTEAFF. The DNA of the CDR3 is TGCAGCGTTGCCGGGGTTAACACTGAAGCTTTCTTT. The chain is built from TRBV29-1 and TRBJ1-1; D uncertain. Germline loops: CDR1 SQVTM, CDR2 ANQGSEA. The V end lost 4 bases, the J end lost 2 bases, and 8 bases lay between the germline ends. The CDR3 has 12 residues.

This clone was counted a few times. Other DNA sequences in the sample encode the same CDR3. The chain couples TRBV19 to TRBJ2-5; TRBD1 might be the D (7 bases). Germline CDR1 is LNHDA and CDR2 is SQIVND (reference sequence). CDR3 length: 15 residues. The V end was cut by 5 bases, the J end by 4 bases, with 17 bases between. The DNA for the CDR3 is TGTGCCAGTAGTTCCGGGGCAGGGGGGAGAGAGACCCAGTACTTC. Its protein product is CASSSGAGGRETQYF.

The rearrangement links TRBV30 to TRBJ1-2; D is perhaps TRBD1 (5 bases). The CDR3 has 13 residues. Trimming shortened V by 1 base and J by 7 bases, and 13 bases separated the two germline ends. From germline, CDR1 is GTSNPN and CDR2 SVGIG (reference sequence). The CDR3 loop is CAWSAGVNSGYTF. CDR3 coding DNA: TGTGCCTGGAGTGCGGGGGTAAATAGTGGCTACACCTTC.

Only a few counts were recorded for this clone. This chain uses TRBV5-5 with TRBJ1-1; D possibly corresponds to TRBD1 (5 bases). V was clipped by 0 bases and J by 5 bases, with 11 bases between them. The CDR3 runs 14 residues. CDR1 and CDR2 (germline): SGHKS, YYEKEE (reference sequence). The CDR3 sequence: CASSLAAGSTEAFF. In DNA, the CDR3 is TGTGCCAGCAGCTTGGCCGCAGGGAGTACTGAAGCTTTCTTT.

The chain carries TRBV11-3 and TRBJ1-1, with 9 bases that match TRBD1. The CDR3 has 13 residues. CDR1 is SGHNT and CDR2 is YENEEA in the germline V gene. Trimming cost V 6 bases and J 11 bases; bases outside gene matches: 10. CDR3 coding DNA: TGTGCCAGCAGGAGACAGGGGGAGAGGAATGCTTTCTTT. Protein product: CASRRQGERNAFF.